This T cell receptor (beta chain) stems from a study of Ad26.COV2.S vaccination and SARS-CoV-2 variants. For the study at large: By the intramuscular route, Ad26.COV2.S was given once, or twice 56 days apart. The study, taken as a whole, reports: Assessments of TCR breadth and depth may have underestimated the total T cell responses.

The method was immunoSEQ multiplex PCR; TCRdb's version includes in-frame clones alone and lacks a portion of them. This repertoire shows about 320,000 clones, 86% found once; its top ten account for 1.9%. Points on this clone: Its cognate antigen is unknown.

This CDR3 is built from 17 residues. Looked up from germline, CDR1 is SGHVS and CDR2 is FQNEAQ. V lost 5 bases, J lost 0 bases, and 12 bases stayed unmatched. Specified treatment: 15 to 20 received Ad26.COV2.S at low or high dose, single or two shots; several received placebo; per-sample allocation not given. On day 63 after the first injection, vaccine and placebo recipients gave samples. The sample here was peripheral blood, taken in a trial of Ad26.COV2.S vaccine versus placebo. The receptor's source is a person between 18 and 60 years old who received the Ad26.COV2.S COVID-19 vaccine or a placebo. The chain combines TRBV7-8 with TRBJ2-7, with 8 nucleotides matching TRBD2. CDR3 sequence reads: CASSPPGGGGSSYEQYF. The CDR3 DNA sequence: TGTGCCAGCAGCCCCCCTGGAGGCGGGGGGAGCTCCTACGAGCAGTACTTC. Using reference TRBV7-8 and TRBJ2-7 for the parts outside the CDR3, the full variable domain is GAGVSQSPRYKVAKRGQDVALRCDPISGHVSLFWYQQALGQGPEFLTYFQNEAQLDKSGLPSDRFFAERPEGSVSTLKIQRTQQEDSAVYLCASSPPGGGGSSYEQYFGPGTRLTVT.